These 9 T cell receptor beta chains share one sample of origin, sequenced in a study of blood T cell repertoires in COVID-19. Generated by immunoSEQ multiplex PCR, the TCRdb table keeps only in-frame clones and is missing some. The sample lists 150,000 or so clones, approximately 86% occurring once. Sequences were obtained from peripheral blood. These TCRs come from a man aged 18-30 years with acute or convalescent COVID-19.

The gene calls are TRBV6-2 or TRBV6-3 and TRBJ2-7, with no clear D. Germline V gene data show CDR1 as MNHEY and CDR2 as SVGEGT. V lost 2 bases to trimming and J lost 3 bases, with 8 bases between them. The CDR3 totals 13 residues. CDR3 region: CASSYEADYEQYV. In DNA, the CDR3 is TGTGCCAGCAGTTACGAGGCAGACTACGAGCAGTACGTC.

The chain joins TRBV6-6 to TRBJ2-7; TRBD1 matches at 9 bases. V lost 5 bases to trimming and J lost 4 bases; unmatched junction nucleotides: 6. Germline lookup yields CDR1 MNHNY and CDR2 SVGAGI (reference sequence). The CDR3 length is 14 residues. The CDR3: CASSQPGQGYEQYV. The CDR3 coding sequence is TGTGCCAGCAGTCAACCGGGACAGGGATACGAGCAGTACGTC.

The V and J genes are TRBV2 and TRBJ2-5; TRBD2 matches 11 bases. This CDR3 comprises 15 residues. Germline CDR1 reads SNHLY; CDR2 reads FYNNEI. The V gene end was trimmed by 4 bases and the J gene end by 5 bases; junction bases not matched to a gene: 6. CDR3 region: CASSALAGGVETQYF. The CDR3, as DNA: TGTGCCAGCAGTGCTCTAGCGGGGGGAGTGGAGACCCAGTACTTC. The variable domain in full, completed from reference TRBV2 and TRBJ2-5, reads EPEVTQTPSHQVTQMGQEVILRCVPISNHLYFYWYRQILGQKVEFLVSFYNNEISEKSEIFDDQFSVERPDGSNFTLKIRSTKLEDSAMYFCASSALAGGVETQYFGPGTRLLVL.

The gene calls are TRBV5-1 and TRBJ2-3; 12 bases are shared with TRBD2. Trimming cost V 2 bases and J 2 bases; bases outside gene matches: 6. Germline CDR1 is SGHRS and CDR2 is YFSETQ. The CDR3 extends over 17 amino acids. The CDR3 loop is CASSFLTSGGTTDTQYF. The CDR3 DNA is TGCGCCAGCAGCTTCCTAACTAGCGGGGGGACCACAGATACGCAGTATTTT.

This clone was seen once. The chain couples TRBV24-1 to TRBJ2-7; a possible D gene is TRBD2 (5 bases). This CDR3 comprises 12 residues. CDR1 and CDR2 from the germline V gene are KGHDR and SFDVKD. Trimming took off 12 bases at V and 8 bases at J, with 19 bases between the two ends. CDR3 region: CAALAGWAKQYV. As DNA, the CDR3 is TGTGCCGCCCTAGCCGGGTGGGCGAAGCAGTACGTC.

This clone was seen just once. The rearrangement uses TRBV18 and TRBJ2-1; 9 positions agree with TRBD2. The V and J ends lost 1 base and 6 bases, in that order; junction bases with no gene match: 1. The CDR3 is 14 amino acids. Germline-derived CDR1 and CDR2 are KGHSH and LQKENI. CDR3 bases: TGTGCCAGCTCACCACGCGGGGGGGCCAATGAGCAGTTCTTC. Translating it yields CASSPRGGANEQFF.

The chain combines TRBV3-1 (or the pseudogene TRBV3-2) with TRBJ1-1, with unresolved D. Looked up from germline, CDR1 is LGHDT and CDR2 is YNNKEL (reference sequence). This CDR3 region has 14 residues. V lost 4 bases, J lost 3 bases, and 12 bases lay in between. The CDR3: CASSRNPGDTEAFF. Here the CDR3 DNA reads TGTGCCAGCAGCCGAAACCCAGGTGACACTGAAGCTTTCTTT.

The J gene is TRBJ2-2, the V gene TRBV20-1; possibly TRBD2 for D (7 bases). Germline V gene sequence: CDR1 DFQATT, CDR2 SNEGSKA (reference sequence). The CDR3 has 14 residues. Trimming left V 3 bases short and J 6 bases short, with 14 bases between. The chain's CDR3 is CSASKGGAAGELFF. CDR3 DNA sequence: TGCAGTGCTAGTAAGGGGGGGGCGGCCGGGGAGCTGTTTTTT.

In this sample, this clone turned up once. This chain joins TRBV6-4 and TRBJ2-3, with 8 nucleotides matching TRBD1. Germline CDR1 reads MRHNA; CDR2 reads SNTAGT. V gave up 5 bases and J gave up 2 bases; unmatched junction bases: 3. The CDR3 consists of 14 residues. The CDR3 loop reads CASSPQGATDTQYF. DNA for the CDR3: TGTGCCAGCAGTCCTCAGGGGGCCACAGATACGCAGTATTTT.